The 23 T cell receptor beta chains reported below all come from one sample, sequenced in a study of T-cell memory formation after mild COVID-19. TCRdb independently ran MiXCR on the 5' RACE reads; one entry per CDR3 protein. Of approximately 570,000 distinct CDR3 sequences in the sample, roughly 18% were seen once. The sample taken for sequencing was PBMCs or a T cell subset sorted from them (not recorded which). Source of these receptors: an adult woman who had mild COVID-19 (a few samples of this study predate the infection). Cell type and time point are not known.

This clonotype came up a few times. V and J are TRBV6-5 and TRBJ2-2, with D tentatively TRBD1 or TRBD2 (5 bases each). V dropped 2 bases and J dropped 0 bases, with 19 bases sitting between them. The CDR3 has 19 amino acids. Germline CDR1 reads MNHEY; CDR2 reads SVGAGI. The CDR3 DNA follows: TGTGCCAGCAGTTACAGTTTAGGACCGGGACGCACGAACACCGGGGAGCTGTTTTTT. The encoded protein is CASSYSLGPGRTNTGELFF.

In its sample, this clonotype was seen a few times. The genes are TRBV4-1 and TRBJ1-1; D unresolved. Germline V gene sequence: CDR1 MGHRA, CDR2 YSYEKL. Between the trimmed V and J ends, which lost 2 bases and 3 bases, there was a span of 7 bases. The CDR3 consists of 13 residues. The CDR3 DNA reads as TGCGCCAGCAGCCAATCGCAGGACACTGAAGCTTTCTTT. Protein sequence: CASSQSQDTEAFF.

The rearrangement joins TRBV6-2 or TRBV6-3 to TRBJ2-3, with D perhaps assigned TRBD1 or TRBD2 (5 bases each). V lost 6 bases, J lost 3 bases, and 13 bases lay in between. CDR1 MNHEY and CDR2 SVGEGT come from the germline V gene. This CDR3 is built from 14 residues. CDR3 residues: CASSHRTATDTQYF. CDR3 sequence (DNA): TGTGCCAGCAGCCACAGGACTGCTACAGATACGCAGTATTTT.

The chain employs TRBV29-1 and TRBJ1-1; the match to TRBD1 covers 8 bases. V lost 6 bases and J lost 0; bases outside the gene matches: 9. Germline CDR1 is SQVTM and CDR2 is ANQGSEA. The CDR3 length is 15 residues. The chain's CDR3 is CSVRDRRRMNTEAFF. The CDR3 nucleotides read TGCAGCGTCCGGGACAGGAGAAGGATGAACACTGAAGCTTTCTTT.

The chain carries TRBV7-9 and TRBJ2-4; 7 bases line up with TRBD1. Germline CDR1 and CDR2: SEHNR and FQNEAQ (reference sequence). The ends lost 2 bases at V and 1 base at J; junction bases unmatched: 14. The CDR3 consists of 19 residues. CDR3 sequence reads: CASSLHGRGILFAKNIQYF. The CDR3 DNA sequence: TGTGCCAGCAGCTTACACGGCAGGGGGATTTTGTTTGCCAAAAACATTCAGTACTTC.

The chain employs TRBV7-9 and TRBJ2-1; 7 bases fit TRBD2. V lost 1 base and J lost 2; bases outside the gene matches: 14. Germline V gene sequence: CDR1 SEHNR, CDR2 FQNEAQ (reference sequence). CDR3 size: 19 residues. The CDR3 loop reads CASSLGGTKTRHTYNEQFF. The CDR3 DNA reads TGTGCCAGCAGCTTAGGGGGGACTAAGACTAGGCACACCTACAATGAGCAGTTCTTC.

The chain uses TRBV20-1 and TRBJ2-7; tentatively, D is TRBD1 or TRBD2 (5 bases each). The germline gives CDR1 DFQATT, CDR2 SNEGSKA (reference sequence). The length of the CDR3 is 14 residues. V lost 3 bases and J lost 2, with 14 bases in between. The CDR3 region is CSASGTYPPYEQYF. Here the CDR3 DNA reads TGCAGTGCTAGTGGGACCTATCCCCCCTACGAGCAGTACTTC.

The rearrangement joins TRBV30 to TRBJ1-2, with D maybe TRBD1 (5 bases). Trimming took off 2 bases at V and 8 bases at J, with 18 bases between the two ends. The CDR3 extends over 14 amino acids. Per the germline V gene, CDR1 is GTSNPN and CDR2 is SVGIG (reference sequence). DNA for the CDR3: TGTGCCTGGAGTCGTCCAGGGAGATCGGCGGGCTACACCTTC. Translating gives CAWSRPGRSAGYTF.

This chain joins TRBV28 and TRBJ2-7; the match to TRBD2 covers 8 bases. Germline lookup yields CDR1 MDHEN and CDR2 SYDVKM. J was trimmed by 5 bases and V by 10 bases; bases with no gene match: 16. The CDR3 is 15 amino acids. Here the CDR3 reads CATRRTGTSFDEQYF. The CDR3 region has the DNA TGTGCCACCCGGAGAACCGGGACTAGTTTTGACGAGCAGTACTTC. The full variable domain, in which reference TRBV28 and TRBJ2-7 provide the parts outside the CDR3, is DVKVTQSSRYLVKRTGEKVFLECVQDMDHENMFWYRQDPGLGLRLIYFSYDVKMKEKGDIPEGYSVSREKKERFSLILESASTNQTSMYLCATRRTGTSFDEQYFGPGTRLTVT.

There are many counts of this clonotype. The chain recombines TRBV7-2 with TRBJ2-7; the match to TRBD2 covers 12 bases. The CDR3 extends over 16 amino acids. V lost 4 bases, J lost 4 bases, and 8 bases stayed unmatched. Per germline, CDR1 SGHTA and CDR2 FQGNSA. Here the CDR3 DNA reads TGTGCCAGCAGCTCTCCGACTAGCGGGAGTAGATACGAGCAGTACTTC. Its protein is CASSSPTSGSRYEQYF.

This clonotype was picked up a small number of times. This chain links TRBV28 with TRBJ1-1; D unclear. V lost 4 bases and J 11 bases, leaving 23 bases between the germline ends. This CDR3 has 15 amino acids. Germline assignment: CDR1 MDHEN and CDR2 SYDVKM. CDR3 loop: CASSSGVPFSLAAFF. The CDR3 DNA is TGTGCCAGCAGTTCAGGCGTCCCTTTTTCCCTCGCCGCTTTCTTT.

In this sample, this clonotype turned up a few times. The V and J genes are TRBV5-1 and TRBJ1-2; 10 bases agree with TRBD1. Germline lookup yields CDR1 SGHRS and CDR2 YFSETQ. The CDR3 sequence is 14 residues long. V shed 4 bases and J 2 bases; nucleotides not matched to a gene: 2. The CDR3 loop reads CASSKGQGNYGYTF. CDR3 coding DNA: TGCGCCAGCAGCAAGGGACAGGGGAACTATGGCTACACCTTC.

This clonotype was observed a few times. V usage is TRBV5-4 and J usage is TRBJ2-7; D gene ambiguous. Germline assignment: CDR1 SGHNT and CDR2 YYREEE (reference sequence). V was trimmed by 5 bases and J by 0 bases, leaving 12 bases between them. This CDR3 has 14 amino acids. CDR3 sequence reads: CASRTSDGSYEQYF. DNA of the CDR3: TGTGCCAGCAGAACTTCGGACGGCTCCTACGAGCAGTACTTC. The variable domain in full, completed from reference TRBV5-4 and TRBJ2-7, reads ETGVTQSPTHLIKTRGQQVTLRCSSQSGHNTVSWYQQALGQGPQFIFQYYREEENGRGNFPPRFSGLQFPNYSSELNVNALELDDSALYLCASRTSDGSYEQYFGPGTRLTVT.

The chain employs TRBV5-1 and TRBJ2-3; tentatively, D is TRBD1 or TRBD2 (5 bases each). Germline CDR1 and CDR2: SGHRS and YFSETQ. This CDR3 comprises 16 residues. Trimming shortened V by 0 bases and J by 4 bases, and 15 bases separated the two germline ends. The CDR3 coding sequence is TGCGCCAGCAGCTTGGTCGGGGCAGGGCGGGCAGATACGCAGTATTTT. It codes for CASSLVGAGRADTQYF.

Many counts were recorded for this clonotype. V usage is TRBV11-2 and J usage is TRBJ2-7, with a possible D match to TRBD1 (5 bases). CDR3 length equals 14 residues. The ends were cut back, 5 bases at V and 4 bases at J, with 15 bases in the middle. CDR1 and CDR2 from the germline V gene are SGHAT and FQNNGV. In DNA, the CDR3 is TGTGCCAGCAGCACCAGGGAAGGCGGATACGAGCAGTACTTC. Translated: CASSTREGGYEQYF.

The chain carries TRBV7-2 and TRBJ2-7; D possibly uses TRBD1 or TRBD2 (5 bases each). Germline CDR1 is SGHTA and CDR2 is FQGNSA. V lost 6 bases to trimming and J lost 4 bases, with 13 bases between them. There are 13 residues in the CDR3. DNA of the CDR3: TGTGCCAGCAGACCCGGGACCAGATACGAGCAGTACTTC. Translated, it gives CASRPGTRYEQYF.

Many counts were recorded for this clonotype. The rearrangement links TRBV5-1 to TRBJ2-1; the D is unclear. The V end was cut by 4 bases, the J end by 6 bases, with 11 bases between. CDR3 length equals 13 residues. Per the germline V gene, CDR1 is SGHRS and CDR2 is YFSETQ. CDR3 sequence (DNA): TGCGCCAGCAGCCCCCGGGCGCCCAATGAGCAGTTCTTC. Its protein product is CASSPRAPNEQFF.

The V call is TRBV6-5, the J call TRBJ2-1; D is possibly TRBD2 (5 bases). V shed 0 bases and J shed 6 bases, with 6 bases lying between them. The CDR3 extends over 13 amino acids. CDR1 is MNHEY, CDR2 SVGAGI, per germline. CDR3 nucleotide sequence: TGTGCCAGCAGTTACTCGAGCGGCAATGAGCAGTTCTTC. Translation gives CASSYSSGNEQFF.

This clonotype has more than one count but fewer than ten. This rearrangement joins TRBV5-4 to TRBJ2-3; D uncertain. The CDR3 has 15 amino acids. Trimming took off 1 base at V and 2 bases at J, with 11 bases between the two ends. The germline gives CDR1 SGHNT, CDR2 YYREEE (reference sequence). As DNA, the CDR3 is TGTGCCAGCAGCTTGATGGGCAGTCCCACAGATACGCAGTATTTT. Protein product: CASSLMGSPTDTQYF.

This chain joins TRBV12-3 or TRBV12-4 and TRBJ1-2; no clear D. The CDR3 is 13 residues long. V lost 2 bases and J 7 bases, leaving 11 bases between the germline ends. CDR3 in amino acids: CASSLTGISGYTF. Written as DNA, the CDR3 is TGTGCCAGCAGTTTAACTGGGATCTCTGGCTACACCTTC.

CDR3 residues: CATNPRDRQTGELFF. As DNA, the CDR3 is TGTGCCACCAACCCCCGGGACAGGCAAACCGGGGAGCTGTTTTTT. The chain recombines TRBV24-1 with TRBJ2-2, with 8 bases fitting TRBD1. Trimming at V came to 8 bases and at J to 5 bases, leaving 9 bases not matched to a gene. The CDR3 sequence is 15 residues long. The germline V gene has CDR1 KGHDR and CDR2 SFDVKD.

Only a few counts were recorded for this clonotype. The chain recombines TRBV24-1 with TRBJ2-1; D is ambiguous. CDR1 and CDR2 (germline): KGHDR, SFDVKD. With 4 bases removed from V and 5 bases from J, the gap between germline ends came to 8 bases. The CDR3 sequence is 13 residues long. CDR3 protein: CATSELWDNEQFF. CDR3 DNA: TGTGCCACCAGTGAATTGTGGGACAATGAGCAGTTCTTC.

The V call is TRBV3-1, the J call TRBJ2-1, with TRBD2 matching 10 bases. This CDR3 has 16 amino acids. Looked up from germline, CDR1 is LGHDT and CDR2 is YNNKEL (reference sequence). J lost 5 bases, V lost 0 bases, and 4 bases had no gene match. The DNA for the CDR3 is TGTGCCAGCAGCCAAGAACTAGCGGGGAGGCACAATGAGCAGTTCTTC. Protein product: CASSQELAGRHNEQFF.